Below are 23 T cell receptor beta chains sequenced from a single sample in a study of PD-1 blockade in classical Hodgkin lymphoma. Assay: immunoSEQ multiplex PCR; the TCRdb copy retains only in-frame clones and omits some. The sample lists tens of thousands of clones, approximately 94% occurring once. Autologous stem cell transplantation was followed by relapse in every patient, and brentuximab vedotin exposure varied. This sample comprised peripheral blood mononuclear cells (PBMCs), obtained at baseline. Receptors were obtained from a human donor with classical Hodgkin lymphoma.

The CDR3 loop is CASSLEGASSPLHF. The CDR3 DNA reads as TGTGCCAGCAGCTTAGAGGGGGCTTCTTCACCCCTCCACTTT. This sequence joins TRBV11-2 and TRBJ1-6; D might be TRBD1 (6 bases). Germline CDR1 SGHAT, CDR2 FQNNGV. This CDR3 spans 14 amino acids. Deletions cut 0 bases from V and 9 bases from J, with 9 bases between.

V gene TRBV7-9 combines with J gene TRBJ1-1; maybe TRBD1 (6 bases). The CDR3 consists of 14 residues. V dropped 4 bases and J dropped 1 base, with 10 bases sitting between them. CDR1 and CDR2 from the germline V gene are SEHNR and FQNEAQ (reference sequence). The CDR3 loop is CASSSTGKNTEAFF. The CDR3 nucleotides are TGTGCCAGCAGCTCAACAGGGAAGAACACTGAAGCTTTCTTT. Full variable domain (remainder filled in from reference TRBV7-9 and TRBJ1-1): DTGVSQNPRHKITKRGQNVTFRCDPISEHNRLYWYRQTLGQGPEFLTYFQNEAQLEKSRLLSDRFSAERPKGSFSTLEIQRTEQGDSAMYLCASSSTGKNTEAFFGQGTRLTVV.

The chain combines TRBV9 with TRBJ1-2; tentative D call: TRBD1 (6 bases). V was clipped by 1 base and J by 4 bases, with 8 bases between them. From germline, CDR1 is SGDLS and CDR2 YYNGEE. This CDR3 region has 13 residues. The CDR3 here is CASSVKGGYGYTF. For the CDR3, the DNA is TGTGCCAGCAGCGTAAAGGGGGGCTATGGCTACACCTTC. The whole variable domain, filled in from reference TRBV9 and TRBJ1-2, reads DSGVTQTPKHLITATGQRVTLRCSPRSGDLSVYWYQQSLDQGLQFLIQYYNGEERAKGNILERFSAQQFPDLHSELNLSSLELGDSALYFCASSVKGGYGYTFGSGTRLTVV.

The chain uses TRBV27 and TRBJ2-5; the match to TRBD2 covers 7 bases. The CDR3 consists of 17 residues. V lost 6 bases and J lost 2; bases outside the gene matches: 15. Looked up from germline, CDR1 is MNHEY and CDR2 is SMNVEV (reference sequence). CDR3 protein: CASSKYAGTNIQETQYF. As DNA, the CDR3 is TGTGCCAGCAGCAAGTACGCCGGGACTAACATACAAGAGACCCAGTACTTC.

This clone showed up just once. The genes are TRBV2 and TRBJ1-1; D ambiguous. The CDR3 sequence is 13 residues long. V shed 4 bases and J shed 4 bases, with 10 bases lying between them. Germline V gene lookup returns CDR1 SNHLY and CDR2 FYNNEI. The CDR3 region has the DNA TGTGCCAGCAGTGCTGACCCTACCACTGAAGCTTTCTTT. Residues: CASSADPTTEAFF.

The chain has TRBV18 and TRBJ1-4; D remains unclear. This CDR3 contains 13 residues. Germline CDR1 is KGHSH and CDR2 is LQKENI. V lost 6 bases, J lost 2 bases, and 7 bases lay in between. This chain's CDR3 is CASSPGTNEKLFF. In DNA, the CDR3 is TGTGCCAGCTCGCCCGGCACTAATGAAAAACTGTTTTTT. The complete variable domain, with remaining parts taken from reference TRBV18 and TRBJ1-4, reads NAGVMQNPRHLVRRRGQEARLRCSPMKGHSHVYWYRQLPEEGLKFMVYLQKENIIDESGMPKERFSAEFPKEGPSILRIQQVVRGDSAAYFCASSPGTNEKLFFGSGTQLSVL.

The gene calls are TRBV29-1 and TRBJ2-5; D uncertain. CDR1 and CDR2 from the germline V gene are SQVTM and ANQGSEA. V gave up 5 bases and J gave up 1 base, with 17 bases separating them. This CDR3 region has 15 residues. Written as DNA, the CDR3 is TGCAGCGTTTTACCTTTCGACTGGCTCCAAGAGACCCAGTACTTC. This sequence encodes CSVLPFDWLQETQYF.

The V and J genes are TRBV6-6 and TRBJ1-2, with D uncertain. The CDR3 covers 14 residues. The V gene lost 6 bases and the J gene lost 12 bases, with 23 bases spanning the gap. Germline V gene sequence: CDR1 MNHNY, CDR2 SVGAGI (reference sequence). CDR3 amino acids: CASSPSLGQSFDTF. CDR3 DNA: TGTGCCAGCAGCCCGAGTCTAGGGCAGTCCTTCGACACCTTC.

The chain combines TRBV15 with TRBJ2-2, with a possible D match to TRBD2 (6 bases). V was clipped by 6 bases and J by 5 bases, with 16 bases between them. Germline CDR1 reads LNHNV; CDR2 reads YYDKDF (reference sequence). The CDR3 is made up of 15 amino acids. The CDR3 DNA follows: TGTGCCACCAGACAATTGGATCGGGGGACCGGGGAGCTGTTTTTT. Translated: CATRQLDRGTGELFF.

The rearrangement links TRBV5-1 to TRBJ1-6; D not certain. The CDR3 consists of 13 residues. Germline loops: CDR1 SGHRS, CDR2 YFSETQ. Trimming took 0 bases from V and 12 from J, leaving 10 bases between them. In DNA form, the CDR3 reads TGCGCCAGCAGCTTGGGTAAGGACGAACCCCTCCACTTT. Translation gives CASSLGKDEPLHF.

The genes are TRBV7-9 and TRBJ2-1, with unresolved D. Germline CDR1 is SEHNR and CDR2 is FQNEAQ (reference sequence). Trimming pared 7 bases from V and 8 bases from J, leaving 18 bases between. CDR3 length equals 14 residues. CDR3 sequence reads: CASITLRSVHEQFF. CDR3 in DNA: TGTGCCAGCATCACCCTCCGTAGTGTCCATGAGCAGTTCTTC.

The CDR3 protein is CASSYGGPLNTEAFF. The CDR3 DNA reads as TGTGCCAGCAGTTACGGCGGGCCTCTGAACACTGAAGCTTTCTTT. V is TRBV6-5 and J is TRBJ1-1; D unresolved. The germline gives CDR1 MNHEY, CDR2 SVGAGI. The CDR3 is made up of 15 amino acids. Deletions cut 2 bases from V and 0 bases from J, with 10 bases between.

The chain is built from TRBV4-2 and TRBJ2-1; 11 bases line up with TRBD2. This CDR3 comprises 19 residues. The V and J ends lost 6 bases and 0 bases, in that order; junction bases with no gene match: 13. Germline CDR1 and CDR2: LGHNA and YNFKEQ. CDR3 sequence: CASSSPGLADRSSYNEQFF. For the CDR3, the DNA is TGTGCCAGCAGTTCCCCGGGACTAGCGGACCGAAGCTCCTACAATGAGCAGTTCTTC.

V usage is TRBV19 and J usage is TRBJ1-4; 8 nucleotides align to TRBD1. V dropped 6 bases and J dropped 4; count of bases not matched to a gene: 10. CDR1 LNHDA and CDR2 SQIVND come from the germline V gene (reference sequence). The CDR3 runs to 16 residues. In DNA form, the CDR3 reads TGTGCCAGTAGCAGCCAAACAGGGGGGGATAATGAAAAACTGTTTTTT. It specifies CASSSQTGGDNEKLFF.

The chain is built from TRBV7-2 and TRBJ2-2; no reliable D call. Germline CDR1 and CDR2: SGHTA and FQGNSA. Trimming cost V 0 bases and J 0 bases, with 8 bases left between them. The CDR3 consists of 16 residues. The CDR3 region is CASSLAQIANTGELFF. CDR3 sequence (DNA): TGTGCCAGCAGCTTAGCACAGATTGCGAACACCGGGGAGCTGTTTTTT.

The chain is built from TRBV7-9 and TRBJ2-2; 8 bases match TRBD1. There are 19 residues in the CDR3. Germline CDR1 reads SEHNR; CDR2 reads FQNEAQ (reference sequence). The junction had 22 bases not matched to a gene; V was cut back by 2 bases and J by 11 bases. CDR3 bases: TGTGCCAGCAGCTTACTGGGGTTGCGGCCTCGGGACAGGAGATATGAGCTGTTTTTT. This translates into CASSLLGLRPRDRRYELFF.

The rearrangement joins TRBV2 to TRBJ2-1; 8 nucleotides align to TRBD2. This CDR3 has 14 amino acids. V was pared by 7 bases and J by 1 base, with 3 bases of the junction left unmatched. Germline V gene sequence: CDR1 SNHLY, CDR2 FYNNEI. The CDR3 spells CASKAGESYNEQFF. For the CDR3, the DNA is TGTGCCAGCAAAGCGGGAGAATCCTACAATGAGCAGTTCTTC.

The chain uses TRBV5-1 and TRBJ1-2; 7 bases map to TRBD1. Germline CDR1 reads SGHRS; CDR2 reads YFSETQ. V was pared by 4 bases and J by 6 bases, with 15 bases of the junction left unmatched. The CDR3 totals 16 residues. The CDR3 DNA sequence: TGCGCCAGCAGCACCGGACAGGTAAAGCCCAGGCATGGCTACACCTTC. It yields the protein CASSTGQVKPRHGYTF.

CDR3 protein: CASSQNPGLFEQYF. The CDR3 DNA is TGTGCCAGCAGCCAAAATCCGGGACTATTTGAGCAGTACTTC. The V gene is TRBV7-6, the J gene TRBJ2-7, with 7 bases matching TRBD2. Germline V gene sequence: CDR1 SGHVS, CDR2 FNYEAQ. The V and J ends lost 5 bases and 7 bases, in that order; junction bases with no gene match: 11. This CDR3 comprises 14 residues.

The chain uses TRBV15 and TRBJ2-2, with D tentatively TRBD1 (6 bases). V was cut by 0 bases and J by 1 base, with 6 bases left in between. This CDR3 region has 15 residues. Germline CDR1 and CDR2: LNHNV and YYDKDF (reference sequence). The CDR3 nucleotides read TGTGCCACCAGCAGAGACAGGGGGAACACCGGGGAGCTGTTTTTT. As protein: CATSRDRGNTGELFF.

This clone turned up a few times. The chain has TRBV7-3 and TRBJ1-4; no clear D. This CDR3 contains 15 residues. The V and J ends lost 3 bases and 0 bases respectively, with 8 bases between them. CDR1 and CDR2 from the germline V gene are SGHTA and FQGTGA. Here the CDR3 reads CASSFNTPTNEKLFF. DNA for the CDR3: TGTGCCAGCAGCTTTAATACACCAACTAATGAAAAACTGTTTTTT.

This chain joins TRBV5-4 and TRBJ1-2; D gene unclear. Trimming removed 4 bases at V and 8 bases at J, with 18 bases between. Germline V gives CDR1 SGHNT, CDR2 YYREEE (reference sequence). The CDR3 is made up of 14 amino acids. CDR3 DNA: TGTGCCAGCAGCCCGGAAGGTGCCCGCGGAGGCTACACCTTC. This gives the protein CASSPEGARGGYTF. The full variable domain, in which reference TRBV5-4 and TRBJ1-2 provide the parts outside the CDR3, is ETGVTQSPTHLIKTRGQQVTLRCSSQSGHNTVSWYQQALGQGPQFIFQYYREEENGRGNFPPRFSGLQFPNYSSELNVNALELDDSALYLCASSPEGARGGYTFGSGTRLTVV.

There are a few counts of this clone. The genes are TRBV7-6 and TRBJ2-2; 8 bases match TRBD2. J was trimmed by 0 bases and V by 7 bases; bases with no gene match: 4. The germline CDR1 and CDR2 sequences are SGHVS and FNYEAQ. CDR3 length equals 15 residues. The CDR3 nucleotides read TGTGCCAGCAAAGCGGGGGAATCGAACACCGGGGAGCTGTTTTTT. Translated: CASKAGESNTGELFF. Combining the CDR3 with reference TRBV7-6 and TRBJ2-2 gives the whole variable domain GAGVSQSPRYKVTKRGQDVALRCDPISGHVSLYWYRQALGQGPEFLTYFNYEAQQDKSGLPNDRFSAERPEGSISTLTIQRTEQRDSAMYRCASKAGESNTGELFFGEGSRLTVL.